The 16 T cell receptor beta chains reported below all come from one sample, sequenced in a study of blood T cell repertoires in COVID-19. Some clones are missing from TCRdb's copy, which holds only in-frame ones; the method was immunoSEQ multiplex PCR. The sample has around 250,000 clones; roughly 89% are singletons. The sequencing sample was made of PBMCs or T cells enriched from blood (not recorded which). Source of these receptors: a woman in her 30s who had recovered from COVID-19.

V is TRBV6-2 or TRBV6-3 and J is TRBJ2-7, with 7 bases that match TRBD2. V lost 6 bases and J lost 3; bases outside the gene matches: 8. The CDR3 is made up of 14 amino acids. CDR1 is MNHEY, CDR2 SVGEGT, per germline. The chain's CDR3 is CASRPPGGRYEQYF. The CDR3 DNA reads TGTGCCAGCAGACCTCCGGGAGGACGCTACGAGCAGTACTTC.

V gene TRBV6-5 combines with J gene TRBJ1-1, with TRBD1 identical over 8 bases. The V segment lost 6 bases and the J segment 4 bases; nucleotides outside the gene matches: 10. The CDR3 length is 15 residues. Germline-derived CDR1 and CDR2 are MNHEY and SVGAGI. The CDR3 loop is CASRPGGRESTEAFF. The CDR3 nucleotides read TGTGCCAGCAGACCAGGGGGCAGGGAGAGCACTGAAGCTTTCTTT.

This CDR3 reads CASSLKATRQPQHF. CDR3 bases: TGTGCCAGCAGTTTGAAGGCCACGAGGCAGCCCCAGCATTTT. The chain uses TRBV27 and TRBJ1-5; D is unclear. Germline V gives CDR1 MNHEY, CDR2 SMNVEV (reference sequence). The V end lost 3 bases, the J end lost 7 bases, and 13 bases lay between the germline ends. The CDR3 has 14 amino acids.

The J gene is TRBJ2-2, the V gene TRBV6-5, with 7 bases matching TRBD2. The germline V gene has CDR1 MNHEY and CDR2 SVGAGI. V shed 0 bases, J shed 1 base, and the junction held 2 bases outside the gene matches. The length of the CDR3 is 16 residues. The CDR3: CASSYSGLQNTGELFF. The CDR3 coding sequence is TGTGCCAGCAGTTACTCGGGACTACAGAACACCGGGGAGCTGTTTTTT.

The chain employs TRBV2 and TRBJ1-2, with TRBD1 identical over 9 bases. This CDR3 spans 12 amino acids. V shed 9 bases and J 7 bases; nucleotides not matched to a gene: 6. The germline V gene encodes CDR1 SNHLY and CDR2 FYNNEI. The CDR3: CARGGQGGGYTF. CDR3 in DNA: TGTGCCAGGGGGGGACAGGGTGGTGGCTACACCTTC.

The V gene is TRBV6-5, the J gene TRBJ2-7; D not resolved. The CDR3 has 15 residues. Germline CDR1 is MNHEY and CDR2 is SVGAGI. V was clipped by 0 bases and J by 2 bases, with 11 bases between them. The CDR3 nucleotides are TGTGCCAGCAGTTACTCGAGGAGCCACACCTACGAGCAGTACTTC. It is translated as CASSYSRSHTYEQYF.

The count of this clone is one. Other DNA sequences in the same sample also yield this CDR3. This sequence joins TRBV24-1 and TRBJ1-1; 9 bases align to TRBD1. The CDR3 is 13 residues long. CDR1 is KGHDR, CDR2 SFDVKD, per germline. J was trimmed by 2 bases and V by 10 bases; bases with no gene match: 4. This CDR3 reads CATRGQGNTEAFF. The CDR3 nucleotides read TGTGCCACTAGGGGACAGGGAAACACTGAAGCTTTCTTT.

This clone was seen a handful of times. This sequence joins TRBV7-9 and TRBJ1-2; no definite D call. The CDR3 totals 14 residues. Germline V gives CDR1 SEHNR, CDR2 FQNEAQ (reference sequence). The V end lost 1 base, the J end lost 6 bases, and 12 bases lay between the germline ends. This CDR3 is CASSLGAVVDGYTF. In DNA form, the CDR3 reads TGTGCCAGCAGCTTAGGGGCTGTGGTCGATGGCTACACCTTC.

This sequence joins TRBV10-3 and TRBJ1-1; D is possibly TRBD1 (5 bases). The CDR3 consists of 13 residues. The V end was cut by 7 bases, the J end by 0 bases, with 9 bases between. Looked up from germline, CDR1 is ENHRY and CDR2 is SYGVKD. In DNA, the CDR3 is TGTGCCATCATGGGGGGGGTGAACACTGAAGCTTTCTTT. It is translated as CAIMGGVNTEAFF.

In the case of this clone: Compared with germline, one end of the junction differs, possibly owing to a read error. The chain recombines TRBV7-7 with TRBJ1-5; possible D gene TRBD1, 6 bases. In germline, CDR1 is SSHAT, CDR2 FNYEAQ (reference sequence). This CDR3 is built from 15 residues. The CDR3 bases are TGTGCTAGCAGGCCGACAGGCCTAAACAATCAGCCCCAGCATTTT. Residues: CASRPTGLNNQPQHF.

V usage is TRBV27 and J usage is TRBJ1-1, with TRBD1 matching 8 bases. This CDR3 has 16 residues. V lost 5 bases and J lost 4; bases outside the gene matches: 12. Germline-derived CDR1 and CDR2 are MNHEY and SMNVEV (reference sequence). DNA of the CDR3: TGTGCCAGCAGTGCTCAGGGGGCAAATGCAGGCACTGAAGCTTTCTTT. This gives the protein CASSAQGANAGTEAFF.

This clone has only one observation. The chain uses TRBV3-1 (or the pseudogene TRBV3-2) and TRBJ1-2, with D perhaps matching TRBD1 (6 bases). V was shortened by 0 bases and J by 8 bases, with 19 bases between the two germline ends. Germline assignment: CDR1 LGHDT and CDR2 YNNKEL (reference sequence). The CDR3 covers 16 residues. The CDR3 sequence is CASSQEYQQGSEGYTF. The CDR3 DNA reads TGTGCCAGCAGCCAAGAGTATCAGCAGGGGTCAGAAGGCTACACCTTC.

The chain combines TRBV28 with TRBJ1-4, with a weak D call TRBD1 (5 bases). Trimming left V 3 bases short and J 8 bases short, with 10 bases between. Germline CDR1 reads MDHEN; CDR2 reads SYDVKM. CDR3 length: 13 residues. CDR3 sequence (DNA): TGTGCCAGCAGTTTGGCAGGGAAGGAAAAACTGTTTTTT. The encoded protein is CASSLAGKEKLFF.

The gene calls are TRBV3-1 (or the pseudogene TRBV3-2) and TRBJ2-5; 12 bases agree with TRBD2. V lost 2 bases and J lost 5; bases outside the gene matches: 6. Germline CDR1 and CDR2: LGHDT and YNNKEL (reference sequence). The CDR3 extends over 16 amino acids. The CDR3, as DNA: TGTGCCAGCAGCCAACCGACTAGCGGGAGTTTGGAGACCCAGTACTTC. As protein: CASSQPTSGSLETQYF.

The CDR3 region is CASSLWGTSGGNEQFF. DNA of the CDR3: TGTGCCAGCAGTTTATGGGGGACTAGCGGGGGCAATGAGCAGTTCTTC. The chain couples TRBV27 to TRBJ2-1, with 14 nucleotides matching TRBD2. Unmatched junction bases numbered 2, after V lost 1 base and J lost 6 bases. The CDR3 has 16 amino acids. CDR1 is MNHEY, CDR2 SMNVEV, per germline (reference sequence).

About this clone itself: Other DNA variants within this sample encode the same CDR3. J is TRBJ1-5 and V is TRBV18, with 7 nucleotides matching TRBD1. This CDR3 has 13 amino acids. Losses at the gene ends were 8 bases for V and 2 bases for J; bases not matched to a gene: 3. In germline, CDR1 is KGHSH, CDR2 LQKENI. The CDR3 region is CASADRGNQPQHF. CDR3 in DNA: TGTGCCAGCGCCGACAGGGGCAATCAGCCCCAGCATTTT.